The 27 T cell receptor beta chains reported below all come from one sample, sequenced in a study of tissue T cells after allogeneic stem cell transplantation. Time point indicated: mouse harvest day 14 after allogeneic transplant. The graft held 10^6 splenic CD5+ T cells and 10^7 T-cell-depleted bone marrow cells. The method was immunoSEQ multiplex PCR; TCRdb's version includes in-frame clones alone and lacks a portion of them. The sample contains about 3,500 clones, approximately 49% of which appear only once. Sequenced: gut tissue. These receptors originate from a female BALB/c mouse given C57BL/6 T cells with graft-versus-host disease after an allogeneic hematopoietic cell transplant.

As for this clone: Mouse gene names and germline throughout. CDR3 DNA, as far as it was read: TGTGCCAGCAGCACATCCGGGACTGGGGGGGTTGAACAGTAC. Translation gives CASSTSGTGGVEQY. From start to end, the CDR3 is CASSTSGTGGVEQYF. The chain couples TRBV3 to TRBJ2-7; the match to TRBD2 covers 13 bases. The CDR3 goes on 1 residue after the read ends, and that part is filled in from the germline J gene. This CDR3 spans 15 amino acids. In germline, CDR1 is SNHLY, CDR2 FYNGKV (reference sequence). Trimming at V came to 5 bases and at J to 6 bases, leaving 7 bases not matched to a gene.

A word on this clone: The gene names given are mouse names. The read ends 1 residue before the CDR3 terminus; that terminus is restored from the germline J gene. The rearrangement joins TRBV16 to TRBJ1-5, with D unresolved. V was clipped by 3 bases and J by 1 base, with 4 bases between them. This CDR3 region has 13 residues. Germline V lookup: CDR1 SGHSA, CDR2 FRNQAP. The CDR3 bases that were read are TGTGCAAGCAGCTTCCAAAACAACCAGGCTCCGCTT. Translation gives CASSFQNNQAPL. The entire CDR3 protein reads CASSFQNNQAPLF.

For this clone: All gene names here are mouse names. The read stops 1 residue short of the end of the CDR3; the missing end is completed from the germline J gene. The V call is TRBV13-1, the J call TRBJ2-5; 12 positions match TRBD2. From germline, CDR1 is NSHNY and CDR2 SYGAGN. The CDR3 runs 15 residues. After removal of 5 bases from V and 3 bases from J, the junction contained 4 bases not matched to a gene. The CDR3 region is CASSSGLGGQDTQYF. The CDR3 DNA, read in part, is TGTGCCAGCAGCTCCGGACTGGGGGGGCAAGACACCCAGTAC.

In the case of this clone: Genes and germline are mouse. The read gets to within 1 residue of the CDR3 end, and the germline J gene fills in the rest. This chain links TRBV3 with TRBJ2-3; 8 bases agree with TRBD2. Germline CDR1 and CDR2: SNHLY and FYNGKV (reference sequence). CDR3 length: 16 amino acids. Germline trimming cut 1 base from V and 0 bases from J; bases unmatched to any gene: 3. The CDR3 spells CASSLELGASAETLYF. CDR3 bases read: TGTGCCAGCAGCTTAGAACTGGGGGCTAGTGCAGAAACGCTGTAT.

With respect to this clone: The genes are named according to mouse. The read stops 1 residue short of the end of the CDR3; the missing end is completed from the germline J gene. The V and J genes are TRBV16 and TRBJ2-3; 8 bases are shared with TRBD1. V shed 2 bases, J shed 1 base, and the junction held 2 bases outside the gene matches. This CDR3 spans 15 amino acids. Germline V gene lookup returns CDR1 SGHSA and CDR2 FRNQAP. CDR3 residues: CASSLPGQGAETLYF. The sequenced part of the CDR3 DNA is TGTGCAAGCAGCTTACCGGGACAGGGTGCAGAAACGCTGTAT. The full variable domain, rest sourced from reference TRBV16 and TRBJ2-3, is NAGVIQTPRHKVTGKGQEATLWCEPISGHSAVFWYRQTIVQGLEFLTYFRNQAPIDDSGMPKERFSAQMPNQSHSTLKIQSTQPQDSAVYLCASSLPGQGAETLYFGSGTRLTVL.

This clone has just one count. Genes and germline are mouse. The read ends 1 residue early relative to the CDR3; the germline J gene fills the gap. The chain joins TRBV3 to TRBJ2-4; the D gene is possibly TRBD2 (5 bases). V was pared by 2 bases and J by 3 bases, with 6 bases between. The CDR3 extends over 13 amino acids. Germline CDR1 reads SNHLY; CDR2 reads FYNGKV (reference sequence). The sequenced part of the CDR3 DNA is TGTGCCAGCAGCTTAATGGGGCAAAACACCTTGTAC. This encodes CASSLMGQNTLY. In full, the CDR3 reads CASSLMGQNTLYF.

Concerning this clone: Gene names follow the mouse nomenclature. The CDR3 bases that were read are TGTGCCAGCGGTGATGACGCCAGGGAGGCTCCGCTT. Its protein is CASGDDAREAPL. The whole CDR3 protein is CASGDDAREAPLF. The rearrangement links TRBV13-2 to TRBJ1-5; D perhaps matches TRBD1 (5 bases). The sequenced fragment ends 1 residue before the CDR3 boundary, so the rest is inferred from the germline J gene. V was cut by 0 bases and J by 8 bases, with 9 bases left in between. CDR3 length equals 13 residues. Germline V CDR1 and CDR2: NNHNN, SYGAGS (reference sequence).

A remark on this clone: The gene names here belong to mouse. The CDR3 end lies 1 residue beyond the end of the read and is filled in from the germline J gene. The sample has other DNA sequences that encode this CDR3 too. The rearrangement uses TRBV23 and TRBJ1-1. The length of the CDR3 is 13 residues. Germline loops: CDR1 KGHTA, CDR2 FQNQQP. The sequenced part of the CDR3 DNA is TGCTCCAGCAGTCAATCCGGCAACACAGAAGTCTTC. It encodes CSSSQSGNTEVF. The complete CDR3 protein is CSSSQSGNTEVFF.

This clone appeared a few times. Here the gene names and germline are mouse. Read sequence stops 1 residue before the CDR3 end, and the germline J gene provides the missing end. The rearrangement uses TRBV12-1 and TRBJ2-1; TRBD2 matches 9 bases. This CDR3 comprises 14 residues. Germline CDR1 reads SGHSN; CDR2 reads HYEKVE. V shed 4 bases, J shed 4 bases, and the junction held 4 bases outside the gene matches. CDR3 sequence: CASSNWGDYAEQFF. The covered CDR3 bases are TGTGCCAGCTCAAACTGGGGGGATTATGCTGAGCAGTTC. The full variable domain, in which reference TRBV12-1 and TRBJ2-1 provide the parts outside the CDR3, is DSGVVQSPRHIIKEKGGRSVLTCIPISGHSNVVWYQQTLGKELKFLIQHYEKVERDKGFLPSRFSVQQFDDYHSEMNMSALELEDSAMYFCASSNWGDYAEQFFGPGTRLTVL.

This clone showed up just a few times. These gene names are mouse names. The CDR3 extends 1 residue past the end of the read, so its final part is completed from the germline J gene. This chain joins TRBV26 and TRBJ1-6, with 7 positions matching TRBD1. TRBJ1-6 is noted as an ORF with a role that remains uncertain. CDR1 KGHPV and CDR2 FQNQEV come from the germline V gene (reference sequence). The J segment lost 7 bases and the V segment lost 6 bases, leaving 3 bases of the junction unmatched. This CDR3 is 13 amino acids long. CDR3 residues: CASSPGQNSPLYF. The sequenced part of the CDR3 DNA is TGTGCCAGCAGCCCGGGACAGAATTCGCCCCTCTAC.

This clone has just a few counts. Gene and germline names: mouse. The read ends 1 residue early relative to the CDR3; the germline J gene fills the gap. This chain connects TRBV26 to TRBJ2-5; D remains ambiguous. There are 13 residues in the CDR3. Germline CDR1 is KGHPV and CDR2 is FQNQEV (reference sequence). V was pared by 2 bases and J by 3 bases, with 6 bases between. CDR3 region: CASSLVGQDTQYF. The sequenced part of the CDR3 DNA is TGTGCCAGCAGTCTGGTCGGGCAAGACACCCAGTAC.

Of note for this clone: Germline and genes: mouse. The read halts 1 residue ahead of the CDR3 end, with the missing end drawn from the germline J gene. This chain links TRBV23 with TRBJ2-3; the table calls TRBD2, which could not be checked here. The CDR3 contains 15 residues. CDR1 KGHTA and CDR2 FQNQQP come from the germline V gene. CDR3 DNA (partial): TGCTCCAGCAGTCAATCAGCCGGGGGGTCAGAAACGCTGTAT. It codes for CSSSQSAGGSETLY. The full CDR3 sequence reads CSSSQSAGGSETLYF.

A word on this clone: Here the gene names and germline are mouse. The read ends 1 residue shy of where the CDR3 ends; the end is completed using the germline J gene. V and J are TRBV29 and TRBJ1-4, with no clear D. Germline CDR1 and CDR2: MSHET and SYDVDS. Trimming left V 2 bases short and J 0 bases short, with 7 bases between. This CDR3 has 15 amino acids. The CDR3 reads CASSLPRFSNERLFF. Partial CDR3 DNA: TGTGCTAGCAGTTTACCCAGATTTTCCAACGAAAGATTATTT.

This clone was recorded once. Germline and genes: mouse. Sequencing ends 1 residue short of the CDR3 end; the germline J gene provides the rest. This sequence joins TRBV1 and TRBJ2-4, with D uncertain. The ends were cut back, 0 bases at V and 0 bases at J, with 4 bases in the middle. The CDR3 extends over 14 amino acids. The germline V gene has CDR1 NSQYPW and CDR2 LRSPGD (reference sequence). Incomplete CDR3 DNA: TGCACCTGCAGTGCAGATCCAAGTCAAAACACCTTGTAC. Amino acids: CTCSADPSQNTLY. The full-length CDR3 reads as CTCSADPSQNTLYF.

The table lists this clone with a count of one. The junction and the germline gene differ at one end; a read error may be behind it. Genes here carry mouse names. From the germline J gene comes the end of the CDR3, since the read stops 1 residue before it. V is TRBV13-2 and J is TRBJ1-2; 8 nucleotides agree with TRBD1. Germline assignment: CDR1 NNHNN and CDR2 SYGAGS (reference sequence). The CDR3 consists of 15 residues. Incomplete CDR3 DNA: TGTGCCAGCAGTGATGGACAGGGTGCAAACTCCGACTACACC. Its protein product is CASSDGQGANSDYT. The full CDR3 is CASSDGQGANSDYTF.

As concerns this clone: Each gene name is a mouse one. From the germline J gene comes the end of the CDR3, since the read stops 1 residue before it. V gene TRBV4 combines with J gene TRBJ1-2; D is unclear. The V end lost 6 bases, the J end lost 0 bases, and 11 bases lay between the germline ends. Germline loops: CDR1 LGHDT, CDR2 YNNKQL (reference sequence). This CDR3 region has 14 residues. The CDR3 bases that were read are TGTGCCAGCAGTCCGGGCAATGCAAACTCCGACTACACC. Its translation is CASSPGNANSDYT. The whole CDR3 region reads CASSPGNANSDYTF.

This clone is medium-sized in the sample. Genes and germline come from the mouse. The part of the CDR3 DNA that was read is TGTGCTAGCAGTAGACAGGGGAAGGGGGAACAGTAC. It encodes CASSRQGKGEQY. In full, the CDR3 reads CASSRQGKGEQYF. V gene TRBV17 combines with J gene TRBJ2-7; weak D call: TRBD1 (6 bases). The CDR3 end falls 1 residue outside the read, so it is completed with the germline J gene. CDR1 and CDR2 (germline): MNHDT, YYDKIL. This CDR3 has 13 amino acids. Trimming pared 2 bases from V and 7 bases from J, leaving 12 bases between.

Comment on this clone: Here the gene names and germline are mouse. The sequenced part of the CDR3 DNA is TGTGCCAGCAGTCTGTTTGGGGCTAGTGCAGAAACGCTGTAT. Protein product: CASSLFGASAETLY. The full-length CDR3 reads as CASSLFGASAETLYF. The chain joins TRBV26 to TRBJ2-3; D is perhaps TRBD1 or TRBD2 (5 bases each). The read gets to within 1 residue of the CDR3 end, and the germline J gene fills in the rest. Trimming left V 1 base short and J 0 bases short, with 8 bases between. The CDR3 length is 15 residues. Germline V gene sequence: CDR1 KGHPV, CDR2 FQNQEV (reference sequence).

A word on this clone: The gene names given are mouse names. CDR3 amino acids: CASSLTASQNTLYF. The DNA read from the CDR3 is TGTGCCAGCAGTCTGACAGCTAGTCAAAACACCTTGTAC. The chain has TRBV26 and TRBJ2-4; no clear D gene. The read ends 1 residue early relative to the CDR3; the germline J gene fills the gap. Germline V gives CDR1 KGHPV, CDR2 FQNQEV (reference sequence). The CDR3 is 14 amino acids. V lost 2 bases and J lost 0, with 6 bases in between.

Worth noting for this clone: The gene symbols are mouse symbols. The CDR3 end is not reached by the read, which stops 1 residue before it; the germline J gene fills it in. The rearrangement joins TRBV16 to TRBJ2-7; D is undetermined. The ends were cut back, 5 bases at V and 4 bases at J, with 9 bases in the middle. In germline, CDR1 is SGHSA, CDR2 FRNQAP. CDR3 size: 12 residues. CDR3 in amino acids: CASSADKYEQYF. CDR3 DNA (partial): TGTGCAAGCAGCGCAGACAAATATGAACAGTAC. Full variable domain (remainder filled in from reference TRBV16 and TRBJ2-7): NAGVIQTPRHKVTGKGQEATLWCEPISGHSAVFWYRQTIVQGLEFLTYFRNQAPIDDSGMPKERFSAQMPNQSHSTLKIQSTQPQDSAVYLCASSADKYEQYFGPGTRLTVL.

As regards this clone: Gene and germline names: mouse. The CDR3 extends 1 residue past the end of the read, so its final part is completed from the germline J gene. The rearrangement links TRBV26 to TRBJ1-6, with TRBD1 matching 8 bases. TRBJ1-6 is given ORF status, its function remaining uncertain. The ends lost 7 bases at V and 4 bases at J; junction bases unmatched: 3. CDR1 KGHPV and CDR2 FQNQEV come from the germline V gene (reference sequence). The CDR3 runs to 14 residues. The CDR3 bases that were read are TGTGCCAGCACCCGACAGGGGTATAATTCGCCCCTCTAC. Translation gives CASTRQGYNSPLY. In full, the CDR3 reads CASTRQGYNSPLYF.

This clone was picked up a small number of times. The germline and genes are mouse ones. The DNA ends 1 residue before the CDR3 does, and the rest of the CDR3 is filled in from the germline J gene. The chain is built from TRBV15 and TRBJ2-7, with 9 bases that match TRBD1. The CDR3 covers 13 residues. The V gene end was trimmed by 6 bases and the J gene end by 7 bases; junction bases not matched to a gene: 7. Germline CDR1 is SGHND and CDR2 is FRSKSL. Incomplete CDR3 DNA: TGTGCCAGCAGCCCGGACAGGGGTAGAGAACAGTAC. This gives the protein CASSPDRGREQY. In full, the CDR3 reads CASSPDRGREQYF.

With regard to this clone: Germline and genes: mouse. Read coverage stops 1 residue before the CDR3 terminus; the germline J gene supplies the remainder. This chain connects TRBV26 to TRBJ2-7, with no clear D. V was cut by 1 base and J by 4 bases, with 5 bases left in between. From germline, CDR1 is KGHPV and CDR2 FQNQEV (reference sequence). The CDR3 runs to 12 residues. The sequenced part of the CDR3 DNA is TGTGCCAGCAGTCTGTTCCAGTATGAACAGTAC. This gives the protein CASSLFQYEQY. The full CDR3 protein reads CASSLFQYEQYF. Variable domain in full (rest from reference TRBV26 and TRBJ2-7): NSKVIQTPRYLVKGQGQKAKMRCIPEKGHPVVFWYQQNKNNEFKFLINFQNQEVLQQIDMTEKRFSAECPSNSPCSLEIQSSEAGDSALYLCASSLFQYEQYFGPGTRLTVL.

As for this clone: Gene names are the mouse ones. The DNA ends 1 residue before the CDR3 does, and the rest of the CDR3 is filled in from the germline J gene. V usage is TRBV12-2 and J usage is TRBJ2-4; D not certain. Looked up from germline, CDR1 is SGHLS and CDR2 is HYDKME. V was pared by 0 bases and J by 8 bases, with 11 bases between. The CDR3 spans 13 residues. Partial CDR3 DNA: TGTGCCAGCTCTCTCGATTGGGAGGTCACCTTGTAC. This sequence encodes CASSLDWEVTLY. The full CDR3 sequence reads CASSLDWEVTLYF.

In this sample, this clone turned up a few times. The gene symbols are mouse symbols. From the germline J gene comes the end of the CDR3, since the read stops 1 residue before it. The V and J genes are TRBV3 and TRBJ2-7; perhaps D is TRBD1 or TRBD2 (6 bases each). This CDR3 comprises 14 residues. Germline V CDR1 and CDR2: SNHLY, FYNGKV (reference sequence). The V gene lost 4 bases and the J gene lost 7 bases, with 17 bases spanning the gap. The covered CDR3 bases are TGTGCCAGCAGCTCTCCCTCGGGGGCGCGCGAACAGTAC. Translating gives CASSSPSGAREQY. The full CDR3 sequence reads CASSSPSGAREQYF.

This clone came up a few times. The listed genes are named as in mouse. The read comes to an end 1 residue before the CDR3 does, leaving the germline J gene to fill in the end. The chain has TRBV12-1 and TRBJ1-4; 9 nucleotides align to TRBD1. The germline V gene has CDR1 SGHSN and CDR2 HYEKVE. J was trimmed by 7 bases and V by 0 bases; bases with no gene match: 5. CDR3 size: 15 residues. CDR3 DNA, as far as it was read: TGTGCCAGCTCTCTCGAGGGACAGGGTGCCGAAAGATTATTT. As protein: CASSLEGQGAERLF. The entire CDR3 protein reads CASSLEGQGAERLFF. The whole variable domain, remainder taken from reference TRBV12-1 and TRBJ1-4, is DSGVVQSPRHIIKEKGGRSVLTCIPISGHSNVVWYQQTLGKELKFLIQHYEKVERDKGFLPSRFSVQQFDDYHSEMNMSALELEDSAMYFCASSLEGQGAERLFFGHGTKLSVL.

Remarks on this clone: Gene names refer to mouse genes. The read ends 1 residue before the CDR3 terminus; that terminus is restored from the germline J gene. The gene calls are TRBV26 and TRBJ1-3, with D perhaps matching TRBD1 (5 bases). The CDR3 is made up of 13 amino acids. V lost 4 bases, J lost 1 base, and 5 bases lay in between. Germline V CDR1 and CDR2: KGHPV, FQNQEV (reference sequence). The CDR3 is CASSRGSGNTLYF. The covered CDR3 bases are TGTGCCAGCAGTCGGGGCTCTGGAAATACGCTCTAT.